This TCR beta chain was observed in a study of HIV-infected patients and healthy controls. Study results and limitations: In healthy controls, MAIT alpha CDR3s were common; in HIV+ repertoires, severely depleted.

cDNA was made from about 480 ng RNA using alpha and beta constant primers. Alpha and beta chain libraries were made separately by chain-specific third strand synthesis with multiplexing indices. A 12-nucleotide barcode per molecule came from two concatenated random hexamers added pre-amplification. TCRdb itself ran the 5' RACE reads through MiXCR, one entry per CDR3 protein. This sample has about 18,000 distinct CDR3 sequences, with more than 10% found just once. All unsorted peripheral T cells were captured because whole blood was used without fractionation. The RNA source was a roughly 2.5 ml peripheral blood draw. On this clonotype itself: The antigen is undetermined.

The CDR3 sequence is 15 residues long. V shed 7 bases and J 0 bases; nucleotides not matched to a gene: 6. Germline V gives CDR1 MNHEY, CDR2 SVGEGT. The TCR was taken from an adult in good health. The sequenced sample was blood. The rearrangement joins TRBV6-2 or TRBV6-3 to TRBJ1-5, with 7 bases identical to TRBD1. The CDR3 DNA sequence: TGTGCCAGCAAACGACAGGGAGTTAGCAATCAGCCCCAGCATTTT. Its translation: CASKRQGVSNQPQHF.